What follows describes a single T cell receptor (beta chain). Profiling relied on immunoSEQ multiplex PCR, and the TCRdb table lists in-frame clones only, not all of them. In the table there are around 130,000 clones, under 95% of which are singletons. These data belong to a study of control samples from healthy donors and cancer patients. CDR1 is LNHDA, CDR2 SQIVND, per germline (reference sequence). The CDR3 consists of 15 residues. With 8 bases removed from V and 0 bases from J, the gap between germline ends came to 16 bases. Input material: PBMCs. The V and J genes are TRBV19 and TRBJ1-1; D might be TRBD1 (5 bases). The clonotype comes from a man aged 45 to 65 with head and neck cancer. The CDR3 protein is CASWRGIGLNTEAFF. In DNA, the CDR3 is TGTGCCAGTTGGCGGGGGATTGGATTGAACACTGAAGCTTTCTTT.